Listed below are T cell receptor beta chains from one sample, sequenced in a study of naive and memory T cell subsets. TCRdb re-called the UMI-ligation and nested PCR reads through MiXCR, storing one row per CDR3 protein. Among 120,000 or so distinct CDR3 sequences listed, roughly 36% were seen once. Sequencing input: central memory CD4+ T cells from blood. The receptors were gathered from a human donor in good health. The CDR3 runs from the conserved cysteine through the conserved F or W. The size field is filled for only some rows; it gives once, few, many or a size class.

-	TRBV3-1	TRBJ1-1	CASSQDWEGPTEAFF
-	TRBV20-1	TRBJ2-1	CSSTGNEQFF
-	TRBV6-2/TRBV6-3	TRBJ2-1	CASSYDPAGDNEQFF
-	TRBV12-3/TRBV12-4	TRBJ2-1	CASRRTSGRAQGFHEQFF
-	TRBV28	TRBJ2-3	CASSLFSVSRDTQYF
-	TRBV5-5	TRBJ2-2	CASSKNTGELFF
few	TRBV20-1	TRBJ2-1	CSASGTVAGSSYNEQFF
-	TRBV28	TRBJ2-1	CASNPLSTYNEQFF
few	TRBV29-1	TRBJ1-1	CSASRFSTPTYTEAFF
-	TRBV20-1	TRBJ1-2	CSARRDLGYGYTF
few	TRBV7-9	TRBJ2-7	CASTLDSRLTYEQYF
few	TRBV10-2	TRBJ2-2	CASSIGRGRTGELFF
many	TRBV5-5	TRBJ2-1	CASSYQSPLSYNEQFF
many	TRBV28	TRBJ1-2	CASSLFLGSDGYTF
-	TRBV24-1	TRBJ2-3	CATSAAGTGDTDTQYF
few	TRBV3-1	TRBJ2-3	CASNMAGRATDTQYF
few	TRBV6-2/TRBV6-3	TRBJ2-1	CASSYRTVPFF
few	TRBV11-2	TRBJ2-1	CASSLVDGRRDNEQFF
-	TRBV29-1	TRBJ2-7	CSVRVSYEQYF
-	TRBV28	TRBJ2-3	CASSFRGGFTDTQYF
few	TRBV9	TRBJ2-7	CASSVEAELPYEQYF
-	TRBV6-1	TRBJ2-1	CASRVASILYNEQFF
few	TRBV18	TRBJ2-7	CASSPHSYEQYF
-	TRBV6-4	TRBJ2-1	CASSVGHPRDEQFF
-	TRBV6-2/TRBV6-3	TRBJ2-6	CASTASGKAGANVLTF
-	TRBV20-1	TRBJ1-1	CSARWQGTEAFF
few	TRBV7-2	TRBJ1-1	CASSLFGGGLNTEAFF
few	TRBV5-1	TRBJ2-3	CASSLGQGWTDTQYF
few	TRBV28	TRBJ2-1	CASCPAGGYNEQFF
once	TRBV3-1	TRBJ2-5	CASSHLAGEETQYF
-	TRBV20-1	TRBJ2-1	CSARNSGTYNEQFF
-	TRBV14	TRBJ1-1	CASSRQTNTEAFF
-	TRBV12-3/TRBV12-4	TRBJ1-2	CASSLGGYPYGYTF
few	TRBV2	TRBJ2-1	CASSELLAGGEQFF
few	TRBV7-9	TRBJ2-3	CASCVDSSTDTQYF
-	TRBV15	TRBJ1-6	CATSRDRGQFHF
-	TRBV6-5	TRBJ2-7	CASNERNLVKWDEQYF
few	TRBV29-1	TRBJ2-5	CSVEDSTGKETQYF
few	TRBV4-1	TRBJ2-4	CASSPIGIHRMPAKNIQYF
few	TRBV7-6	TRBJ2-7	CASSRETGGEQYF